A selection of T cell receptor beta chains follows, all from one sample in a study of T-cell reconstitution after alpha-beta-depleted transplantation in children. In TCRdb, the PCR reads were re-called with MiXCR into one record per CDR3 protein. Found here are 500,000 to 600,000 distinct CDR3 sequences, approximately 30% of them singletons; the top ten hold 30% to 40%. Material: PBMCs, obtained before TCRalphabeta/CD19-depleted stem cell transplant. Receptor source: a boy less than two years old with Wiskott-Aldrich syndrome, due to receive a stem cell transplant. Each CDR3 is given with its conserved first and last residue. Each record gives: D gene, J gene, clone size, V gene, CDR3 protein, CDR3 DNA. D genes are given only for firm matches. Clone size appears in some rows only: once, few, many, or a class for an expanded clone.

d_gene: .; j_gene: TRBJ1-1; abundance: .; v_gene: TRBV3-1; CDR3aa: CASSLGWRGTEAFF; CDR3nt: TGTGCCAGCAGTCTCGGGTGGCGGGGAACTGAAGCTTTCTTT
d_gene: .; j_gene: TRBJ2-1; abundance: .; v_gene: TRBV2; CDR3aa: CASSPSSWRQLEQFF; CDR3nt: TGTGCCAGCAGCCCCTCTAGTTGGCGGCAGCTAGAGCAGTTCTTC
d_gene: .; j_gene: TRBJ2-1; abundance: .; v_gene: TRBV5-1; CDR3aa: CASSLTPSYNEQFF; CDR3nt: TGCGCCAGCAGCTTGACTCCTTCCTACAATGAGCAGTTCTTC
d_gene: TRBD2; j_gene: TRBJ2-1; abundance: .; v_gene: TRBV5-6; CDR3aa: CASSLFTGGPIDEQFF; CDR3nt: TGTGCCAGCAGCTTGTTTACGGGAGGGCCGATTGATGAGCAGTTCTTC
d_gene: .; j_gene: TRBJ1-5; abundance: .; v_gene: TRBV5-1; CDR3aa: CASRLTPMEGANQPQHF; CDR3nt: TGCGCCAGCAGGTTGACCCCCATGGAGGGCGCCAATCAGCCCCAGCATTTT
d_gene: TRBD2; j_gene: TRBJ2-1; abundance: few; v_gene: TRBV5-1; CDR3aa: CASESLAGDVTEQFF; CDR3nt: TGCGCCAGCGAATCCCTAGCGGGAGATGTCACTGAGCAGTTCTTC
d_gene: TRBD2; j_gene: TRBJ2-1; abundance: few; v_gene: TRBV20-1; CDR3aa: CSVRESSYNEQFF; CDR3nt: TGCAGTGTGCGGGAGAGCTCCTACAATGAGCAGTTCTTC
d_gene: .; j_gene: TRBJ2-1; abundance: few; v_gene: TRBV2; CDR3aa: CASSRGTHEQFF; CDR3nt: TGTGCCAGCAGCCGGGGTACTCATGAGCAGTTCTTC
d_gene: TRBD1; j_gene: TRBJ2-1; abundance: many; v_gene: TRBV7-3; CDR3aa: CASSLTGQGINEQFF; CDR3nt: TGTGCCAGCAGCTTAACAGGACAGGGAATTAATGAGCAGTTCTTC
d_gene: .; j_gene: TRBJ2-7; abundance: .; v_gene: TRBV4-2; CDR3aa: CASSQAQAAYEQYF; CDR3nt: TGTGCCAGCAGCCAAGCACAGGCAGCCTACGAGCAGTACTTC
d_gene: TRBD1; j_gene: TRBJ2-2; abundance: .; v_gene: TRBV9; CDR3aa: CASSEKGQGRTGELFF; CDR3nt: TGTGCCAGCAGCGAAAAGGGACAGGGGAGAACCGGGGAGCTGTTTTTT